These 19 T cell receptor beta chains came from one sample sequenced in a study of shared clonotypes between healthy human individuals. Libraries were prepared by immunoSEQ multiplex PCR; TCRdb keeps only in-frame clonotypes and omits some of them. The repertoire consists of about 1.9 million clones, with 85% to 95% occurring once and the leading ten covering around 1.7%. As defined, naive CD8 cells were CD45RO-negative and positively selected for CCR7, with terminally differentiated effector memory CD45RA+ cells excluded. Input material: naive CD8+ T cells from PBMCs. These receptors were obtained from a man between 18 and 29 years old in good health. Some clones in this sample may be carry-over from other donors' samples.

This rearrangement joins TRBV28 to TRBJ2-5; 7 bases fit TRBD1. CDR3 length: 15 amino acids. The V gene's germline CDR1 is MDHEN and CDR2 SYDVKM. V lost 5 bases and J lost 3; bases outside the gene matches: 9. CDR3 coding DNA: TGTGCCAGCAGTCCGCAGGGGGACGGGAAAGAGACCCAGTACTTC. It encodes CASSPQGDGKETQYF.

The chain carries TRBV6-5 and TRBJ1-2; 7 positions agree with TRBD1. The junction had 7 bases not matched to a gene; V was cut back by 0 bases and J by 3 bases. CDR1 and CDR2 (germline): MNHEY, SVGAGI. The CDR3 totals 16 residues. The CDR3 coding sequence is TGTGCCAGCAGTTACTCGTTGACAGGGTCCCACTATGGCTACACCTTC. Residues: CASSYSLTGSHYGYTF.

This chain uses TRBV7-8 with TRBJ1-2; a weak D match, TRBD1 (5 bases). CDR3 length: 16 residues. V was clipped by 1 base and J by 0 bases, with 12 bases between them. Germline V gene sequence: CDR1 SGHVS, CDR2 FQNEAQ. The CDR3 is CASSLVGGASNYGYTF. In DNA form, the CDR3 reads TGTGCCAGCAGCTTAGTCGGTGGGGCGTCTAACTATGGCTACACCTTC. Variable domain in full (rest from reference TRBV7-8 and TRBJ1-2): GAGVSQSPRYKVAKRGQDVALRCDPISGHVSLFWYQQALGQGPEFLTYFQNEAQLDKSGLPSDRFFAERPEGSVSTLKIQRTQQEDSAVYLCASSLVGGASNYGYTFGSGTRLTVV.

The rearrangement links TRBV19 to TRBJ2-1; D call uncertain. Trimming took 3 bases from V and 6 from J, leaving 18 bases between them. This CDR3 has 16 amino acids. Germline loops: CDR1 LNHDA, CDR2 SQIVND (reference sequence). This chain's CDR3 is CASSIGFPAFSNEQFF. The DNA of the CDR3 is TGTGCCAGTAGTATTGGTTTCCCTGCTTTTTCCAATGAGCAGTTCTTC.

The V gene is TRBV6-5, the J gene TRBJ2-5; TRBD1 matches at 7 bases. Per germline, CDR1 MNHEY and CDR2 SVGAGI. The CDR3 is made up of 14 amino acids. V shed 2 bases and J 5 bases; nucleotides not matched to a gene: 5. CDR3 DNA: TGTGCCAGCAGTTACGGGCAGGGGGTGGAGACCCAGTACTTC. This translates into CASSYGQGVETQYF.

CDR3 amino acids: CATQGQVYEQYF. The DNA of the CDR3 is TGTGCCACTCAGGGGCAGGTCTACGAGCAGTACTTC. The chain employs TRBV11-2 and TRBJ2-7; D may be TRBD1 (6 bases). CDR1 is SGHAT, CDR2 FQNNGV, per germline. V lost 10 bases and J 3 bases, leaving 13 bases between the germline ends. CDR3 length: 12 residues.

This clone has just one count. The CDR3 region is CASRLGVVGTGELFF. The CDR3 DNA follows: TGTGCCAGCCGCCTCGGGGTGGTCGGCACCGGGGAGCTGTTTTTT. The V gene is TRBV27, the J gene TRBJ2-2; TRBD2 is a possible D gene (5 bases). Germline CDR1 is MNHEY and CDR2 is SMNVEV (reference sequence). CDR3 length: 15 amino acids. Trimming removed 8 bases at V and 4 bases at J, with 17 bases between.

The rearrangement uses TRBV7-9 and TRBJ2-6; D call uncertain. CDR3 length: 16 amino acids. V was trimmed by 0 bases and J by 0 bases, leaving 6 bases between them. Germline V gene data show CDR1 as SEHNR and CDR2 as FQNEAQ (reference sequence). CDR3 bases: TGTGCCAGCAGCTTAGCCTTGGGCTCTGGGGCCAACGTCCTGACTTTC. Translating gives CASSLALGSGANVLTF.

The chain joins TRBV7-9 to TRBJ2-3; D is perhaps TRBD2 (5 bases). Germline V gene sequence: CDR1 SEHNR, CDR2 FQNEAQ (reference sequence). V was trimmed by 7 bases and J by 8 bases, leaving 13 bases between them. This CDR3 is 12 amino acids long. The CDR3 is CASTRGEGTQYF. The CDR3 coding sequence is TGTGCCAGCACCCGGGGAGAGGGTACGCAGTATTTT.

The CDR3 DNA is TGTGCCAGCAGTTTATCGTCTAGCGGGAGGGCCAGGGAGCTGTTTTTT. Translated, it gives CASSLSSSGRARELFF. This chain links TRBV28 with TRBJ2-2, with 12 bases aligning to TRBD2. CDR3 length: 16 residues. V shed 1 base and J 9 bases; nucleotides not matched to a gene: 6. CDR1 is MDHEN, CDR2 SYDVKM, per germline.

The gene calls are TRBV25-1 and TRBJ1-3, with D unclear. V lost 5 bases and J lost 6, with 14 bases in between. The CDR3 is 14 amino acids. From germline, CDR1 is MGHDK and CDR2 SYGVNS. Here the CDR3 reads CASSHLTAANTIYF. The CDR3 coding sequence is TGTGCCAGCAGTCACCTTACGGCCGCAAACACCATATATTTT.

The chain links TRBV28 to TRBJ2-3, with D perhaps TRBD2 (6 bases). Germline CDR1 is MDHEN and CDR2 is SYDVKM. Deletions cut 6 bases from V and 0 bases from J, with 16 bases between. This CDR3 spans 16 amino acids. The CDR3 is CASRAPAGTSTDTQYF. CDR3 nucleotides: TGTGCCAGCAGGGCCCCAGCCGGGACTAGCACAGATACGCAGTATTTT. Filled out from reference TRBV28 and TRBJ2-3, the complete variable domain reads DVKVTQSSRYLVKRTGEKVFLECVQDMDHENMFWYRQDPGLGLRLIYFSYDVKMKEKGDIPEGYSVSREKKERFSLILESASTNQTSMYLCASRAPAGTSTDTQYFGPGTRLTVL.

The chain combines TRBV27 with TRBJ1-1; D not resolved. Germline-derived CDR1 and CDR2 are MNHEY and SMNVEV (reference sequence). V was cut by 2 bases and J by 0 bases, with 10 bases left in between. There are 15 residues in the CDR3. The CDR3 sequence is CASSLTPGLNTEAFF. CDR3 nucleotide sequence: TGTGCCAGCAGTTTAACCCCCGGCTTGAACACTGAAGCTTTCTTT.

The chain recombines TRBV30 with TRBJ2-7; 12 bases map to TRBD1. Per germline, CDR1 GTSNPN and CDR2 SVGIG (reference sequence). The CDR3 length is 20 residues. Trimming at V came to 0 bases and at J to 4 bases, leaving 19 bases not matched to a gene. DNA of the CDR3: TGTGCCTGGAGTGTATTGTGGGACAGGGGGCGAAAATCGATTGGGTACGAGCAGTACTTC. Translation gives CAWSVLWDRGRKSIGYEQYF.

In the case of this clone: Other DNA sequences within the sample encode an identical CDR3. The V and J genes are TRBV6-5 and TRBJ1-2; D is undetermined. The germline gives CDR1 MNHEY, CDR2 SVGAGI. The CDR3 totals 12 residues. Trimming took off 6 bases at V and 5 bases at J, with 10 bases between the two ends. Written as DNA, the CDR3 is TGTGCCAGCAGCCCTAGAGGGTATGGCTACACCTTC. Protein sequence: CASSPRGYGYTF.

This sequence joins TRBV5-1 and TRBJ2-7; 7 bases line up with TRBD1. The CDR3 is 15 residues long. J lost 5 bases, V lost 1 base, and 9 bases had no gene match. The germline gives CDR1 SGHRS, CDR2 YFSETQ. CDR3 nucleotides: TGCGCCAGCAGCTTGACGATACAGGGGAAGGACGAGCAGTACTTC. It yields the protein CASSLTIQGKDEQYF. The complete variable domain, with remaining parts taken from reference TRBV5-1 and TRBJ2-7, reads KAGVTQTPRYLIKTRGQQVTLSCSPISGHRSVSWYQQTPGQGLQFLFEYFSETQRNKGNFPGRFSGRQFSNSRSEMNVSTLELGDSALYLCASSLTIQGKDEQYFGPGTRLTVT.

J is TRBJ2-1 and V is TRBV10-2; D is perhaps TRBD2 (6 bases). The CDR3 length is 15 residues. CDR1 is WSHSY, CDR2 SAAADI, per germline. V was shortened by 4 bases and J by 6 bases, with 16 bases between the two germline ends. In DNA, the CDR3 is TGCGCCAGCAGTGTGTCGGGAGTTATCCTCAATGAGCAGTTCTTC. This sequence encodes CASSVSGVILNEQFF.

The chain combines TRBV16 with TRBJ2-7; D is perhaps TRBD1 (6 bases). The V gene lost 3 bases and the J gene lost 3 bases, with 15 bases spanning the gap. Per the germline V gene, CDR1 is KGHSY and CDR2 is FQNENV. This CDR3 has 15 residues. CDR3 protein: CASSQGAGSNYEQYF. CDR3 DNA: TGTGCCAGCAGCCAGGGGGCAGGAAGCAACTACGAGCAGTACTTC.

J is TRBJ2-1 and V is TRBV27; 11 nucleotides match TRBD2. The CDR3 length is 14 residues. The V gene's germline CDR1 is MNHEY and CDR2 SMNVEV (reference sequence). J was trimmed by 10 bases and V by 3 bases; bases with no gene match: 5. This CDR3 is CASSFFLAGGEQFF. The DNA for the CDR3 is TGTGCCAGCAGTTTTTTCCTAGCGGGAGGCGAGCAGTTCTTC.